This paragraph covers one T cell receptor (beta chain) sequence. How the authors handled the data: From reference gene primer amplification, estimates of nucleated cell counts were derived. Generated by immunoSEQ multiplex PCR, the TCRdb table keeps only in-frame clones and is missing some. V and J calls plus clone size are reproduced from that table; the DNA served to infer D and trimming. Among 350,000 or so clones listed, more than 70% were seen once. This record belongs to a study of blood T cell repertoires in COVID-19. For the study at large: Material from acute and convalescent COVID-19 was sourced from the United States, Italy and Spain. PBMCs, B-cell-depleted T cells, or T cells provided the cDNA or gDNA that made up the material.

Enrollment of patients from Seattle took place during active infection, with longitudinal follow-up. The CDR3 has 16 residues. The V gene end was trimmed by 4 bases and the J gene end by 4 bases; junction bases not matched to a gene: 12. Germline assignment: CDR1 MGHRA and CDR2 YSYEKL. The chain recombines TRBV4-1 with TRBJ2-5; 7 bases are a match to TRBD2. This sequence was found in a woman aged 60-70 years with COVID-19, enrolled during active disease. The sequencing sample was made of peripheral blood. The CDR3 loop reads CASSRLGGGGAETQYF. The CDR3 nucleotides read TGCGCCAGCAGCCGACTTGGGGGGGGTGGAGCAGAGACCCAGTACTTC.